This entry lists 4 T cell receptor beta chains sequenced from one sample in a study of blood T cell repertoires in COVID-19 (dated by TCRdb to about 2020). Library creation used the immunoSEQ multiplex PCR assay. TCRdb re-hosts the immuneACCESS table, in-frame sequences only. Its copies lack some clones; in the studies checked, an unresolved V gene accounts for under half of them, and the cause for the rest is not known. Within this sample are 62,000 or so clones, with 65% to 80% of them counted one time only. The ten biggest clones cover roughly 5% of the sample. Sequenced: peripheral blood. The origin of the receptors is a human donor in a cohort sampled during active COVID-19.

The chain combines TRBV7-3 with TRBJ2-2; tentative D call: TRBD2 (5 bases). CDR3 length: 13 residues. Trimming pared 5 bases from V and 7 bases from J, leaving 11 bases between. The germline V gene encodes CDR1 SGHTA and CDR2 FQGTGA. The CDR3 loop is CASSAYEGGELFF. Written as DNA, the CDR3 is TGTGCCAGCAGCGCTTACGAGGGCGGGGAGCTGTTTTTT.

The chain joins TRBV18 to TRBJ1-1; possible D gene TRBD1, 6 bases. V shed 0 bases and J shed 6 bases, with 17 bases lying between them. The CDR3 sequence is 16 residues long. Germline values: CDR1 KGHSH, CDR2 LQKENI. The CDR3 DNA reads TGTGCCAGCTCACCACCGGGGTGGGCAGGGGATCCTGAAGCTTTCTTT. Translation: CASSPPGWAGDPEAFF.

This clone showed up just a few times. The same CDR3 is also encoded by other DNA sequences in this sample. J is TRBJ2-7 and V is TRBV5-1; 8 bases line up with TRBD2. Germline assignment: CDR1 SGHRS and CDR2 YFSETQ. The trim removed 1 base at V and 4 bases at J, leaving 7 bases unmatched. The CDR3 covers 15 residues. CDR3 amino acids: CASSLTAGGGYEQYF. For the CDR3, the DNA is TGCGCCAGCAGCTTGACGGCGGGAGGCGGGTACGAGCAGTACTTC.

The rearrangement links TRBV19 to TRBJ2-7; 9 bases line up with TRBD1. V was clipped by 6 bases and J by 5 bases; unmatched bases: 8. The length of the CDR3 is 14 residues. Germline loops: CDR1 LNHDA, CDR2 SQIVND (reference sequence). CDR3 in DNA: TGTGCCAGTAGCCAGAACAGGGGGCCCAACGAGCAGTACTTC. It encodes CASSQNRGPNEQYF.